Listed below are T cell receptor beta chains from one sample, sequenced in a study of T cells in Graves' hyperthyroidism and ophthalmopathy. TCRdb recomputed calls from the multiplex PCR reads with MiXCR, one row per CDR3 protein. Counted here are fewer than 400,000 distinct CDR3 sequences, 15% to 18% occurring once; the ten biggest clones make up about 30%. Sequenced input: blood. These receptors were taken from a woman aged 18 to 35 with Graves' hyperthyroidism that later progressed to Graves' ophthalmopathy. The CDR3 runs from the conserved cysteine through the conserved F or W. Each record gives: clone size, V gene, J gene, CDR3 protein. A clone size is listed for some rows: how often the clone was seen (once, few, many), or a class if it is expanded.

many	TRBV13	TRBJ2-3	CASSRMWEGRYDTDTQYF
NA	TRBV19	TRBJ1-4	CASSIGTTNEKLFF
many	TRBV2	TRBJ1-6	CASNPTLLDSPLHF
many	TRBV6-2/TRBV6-3	TRBJ2-7	CASRSGQTPSYEQYF
few	TRBV20-1	TRBJ2-1	CSALRTYNNEQFF
many	TRBV7-2	TRBJ2-7	CASSRGLNDQYF
many	TRBV3-1	TRBJ2-7	CASSQENRGAEQYF
NA	TRBV6-1	TRBJ2-3	CASTPLGKDTQYF
many	TRBV5-1	TRBJ2-1	CASSLGQGNEQFF
few	TRBV25-1	TRBJ2-7	CASSQGAGFYEQYF
many	TRBV5-1	TRBJ2-3	CASSPAGLYNTDTQYF
NA	TRBV2	TRBJ1-1	CASSEDLNTEAFF
NA	TRBV4-1	TRBJ2-5	CASSLSAGGPETRYF
many	TRBV15	TRBJ2-7	CATSRDSKNGYYEQYF
many	TRBV27	TRBJ2-1	CASSYLSGALYNEQFF
many	TRBV11-1	TRBJ2-2	CASSLGQGLSIGELFF
many	TRBV20-1	TRBJ2-5	CSARGGGGTQYF
few	TRBV27	TRBJ1-5	CASRDSLGNQPQHF
NA	TRBV30	TRBJ1-2	CAWSVQRDYGYTF
NA	TRBV5-1	TRBJ2-2	CASSPLTGATGELFF
NA	TRBV28	TRBJ2-2	CASRPFNTGRVDTGELFF
few	TRBV6-1	TRBJ2-7	CASSSYRDLYEQYF
many	TRBV14	TRBJ2-3	CASSQGRGTDTQYF
few	TRBV19	TRBJ2-7	CASSINSAYEQYF
many	TRBV18	TRBJ2-7	CASSPGQMLSYEQYF
NA	TRBV19	TRBJ2-7	CASSPQPGGTYEQYF